This T cell receptor (beta chain) was identified in a study of CD8+ T cells in alopecia areata. Extracted RNA was reverse transcribed into cDNA, the sequencing template. Clones were read by immunoSEQ multiplex PCR, and TCRdb kept only the in-frame ones, dropping some. The sample lists around 190,000 clones; approximately 53% were seen once. V trimming: 1 base; J trimming: 10 bases; junction bases outside the gene matches: 5. Germline loops: CDR1 SQVTM, CDR2 ANQGSEA. The CDR3 totals 12 residues. This TCR came from a human donor in good health. Material: CD8+ T cells sorted from blood. The rearrangement joins TRBV29-1 to TRBJ1-1; TRBD1 agrees at 8 bases. The CDR3 reads CSVEGQGTSAFF. Here the CDR3 DNA reads TGCAGCGTTGAAGGACAGGGGACCTCAGCTTTCTTT.